This T cell receptor beta chain was identified in a study of T cell repertoires in cytomegalovirus infection. Study context: It can be stated that public TCR beta signatures indicated CMV infection as well as a matching HLA type.

General observations from the study: Frequencies of public TCR beta families were cumulated, and this identified carriers of CMV plus the relevant HLA. Dominating the ex vivo response were TCR beta clonotypes that were CMV-specific and HLA-C-restricted.

This clonotype was detected ten times or more. Antigen specificity is unknown. Each CDR3 protein is one row after TCRdb ran MiXCR on the reads. Among 450,000 to 600,000 distinct CDR3 sequences listed, 10% to 12% were seen once. The germline gives CDR1 SGHRS, CDR2 YFSETQ. Trimming took 4 bases from V and 8 from J; bases not matched to a gene: 14. This CDR3 is built from 16 residues. The receptor comes from a human donor in good health (CMV status not recorded). Some clones in this sample may be carry-over from other donors' samples. This chain joins TRBV5-1 and TRBJ1-4, with 7 positions matching TRBD1. Sequencing used PBMCs. CDR3 protein: CASSPSNRGSDEKLFF. The CDR3, as DNA: TGCGCCAGCAGCCCTTCGAACAGGGGCTCAGACGAAAAACTGTTTTTT.